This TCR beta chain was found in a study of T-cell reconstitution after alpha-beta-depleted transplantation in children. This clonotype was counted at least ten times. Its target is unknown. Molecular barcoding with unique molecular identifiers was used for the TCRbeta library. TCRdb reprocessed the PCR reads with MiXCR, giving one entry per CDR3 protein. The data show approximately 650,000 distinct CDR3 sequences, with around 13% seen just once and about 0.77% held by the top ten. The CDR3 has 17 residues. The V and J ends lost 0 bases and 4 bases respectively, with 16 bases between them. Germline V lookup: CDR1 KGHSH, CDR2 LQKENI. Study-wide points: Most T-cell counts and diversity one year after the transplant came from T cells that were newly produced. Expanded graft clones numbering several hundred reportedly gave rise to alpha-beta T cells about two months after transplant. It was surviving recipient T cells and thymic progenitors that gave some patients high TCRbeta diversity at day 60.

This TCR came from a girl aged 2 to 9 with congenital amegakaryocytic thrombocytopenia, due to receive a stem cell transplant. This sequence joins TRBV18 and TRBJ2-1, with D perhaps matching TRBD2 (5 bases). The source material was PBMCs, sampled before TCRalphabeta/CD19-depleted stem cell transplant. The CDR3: CASSPPRGLIYYNEQFF. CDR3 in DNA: TGTGCCAGCTCACCACCACGAGGGCTCATATATTACAATGAGCAGTTCTTC.